The present entry profiles one T cell receptor beta chain with its context. No antigen is known for it. V gave up 2 bases and J gave up 4 bases, with 6 bases separating them. Germline-derived CDR1 and CDR2 are SGHRS and YFSETQ. This CDR3 has 13 residues. This specimen belongs to a study of cytomegalovirus exposure and HLA in healthy donors. Findings of the study overall: Among donors in an Asian-associated ancestry cluster, a later analysis reportedly found fewer N-insertions than the roughly 700-donor mean. Common viral pathogens seemed to be connected with several of the most significant clusters, according to a later analysis. Sequencing likely generated an artifact that appeared as a cluster of highly shared sequence variants.

Vbeta (60) and Jbeta (13) primers were used in the PCR. Profiled with immunoSEQ multiplex PCR; TCRdb holds only in-frame clones, not every one. Found here are roughly 120,000 clones, 75% to 85% of them singletons; the top ten hold around 3%. The V gene is TRBV5-1, the J gene TRBJ2-2; D gene unclear. The receptor's source is a woman aged 18-30 years in good health and CMV-seropositive. Source material: PBMCs. CDR3 coding DNA: TGCGCCAGCAGCTTAGAGATCACCGGGGAGCTGTTTTTT. It is translated as CASSLEITGELFF.